Here is one T cell receptor (beta chain) with its context. This clonotype has only a few counts. The antigen it binds to is not known. At one of its ends the junction is not consistent with the germline gene, which may arise from a read error. The entry originates in a study of breast tumors, draining lymph nodes, adjacent tissues (dated by TCRdb to about 2016). With regard to the full study: TCR beta repertoires were compared across tumor, adjacent nontumor tissue and axillary lymph nodes obtained from breast cancer patients. The study aimed to assess the relationships and possible T-cell exchange between tumor, surrounding tissue and draining lymph node repertoires in human breast cancer. What the research found in general, with its limitations: T-cell repertoire diversity in tumors was found to be lower than in lymph nodes but higher than in nontumor tissue, and preferential V and J gene usage was observed. Tumor and nontumor tissue repertoires were significantly more similar in luminal-like than in basal-like breast cancer. The conclusion that tumor T cells originate in lymph nodes was framed as consistent with a hypothesis rather than directly demonstrated. The data were considered consistent with the idea that most tumor T cells come from the lymph node and then expand in tumor tissue.

TCRdb records Illumina HiSeq 2000 as the sequencer. TCR beta chain libraries were generated through multiplex PCR amplification. High-throughput sequencing was used to analyze the amplified TCR beta chain products. TCRdb trimmed the raw reads at Q25, called clones with MiXCR and kept productive beta chains. Rows are combined by CDR3 protein, so each entry shows the most common genes and DNA. The sample contains approximately 89,000 distinct CDR3 sequences, roughly 28% of them found a single time. More than 8% of the sample lies in the top ten. Lymph node samples were obtained from the axillary draining lymph nodes of breast cancer patients. Inclusive of the bounding cysteine and phenylalanine, the CDR3 is 15 residues long. Solely the CDR3 DNA is kept, with 45 bases framed from the first base. In the germline V gene, CDR1 corresponds to LGHNA and CDR2 to YSLEER.

The chain links TRBV4-3 with TRBJ2-7, with 12 bases matching TRBD2. The origin of this receptor is a female donor with breast cancer. Some clones in this sample may be carry-over from other donors' samples. The sample taken for sequencing was axillary lymph node tissue. The DNA sequence reads TGCGCCGGCAGCCTGCGGACTAGCGGGGACTACGAGCAGTACTTC. This encodes CAGSLRTSGDYEQYF.